Sequencing of this T cell receptor (beta chain) was carried out in a study of T-cell reconstitution after alpha-beta-depleted transplantation in children. Findings and caveats of the study: One year post-transplant, T-cell counts and diversity were largely derived from T cells produced anew. Elevated TCRbeta diversity at day 60 was traced, in some patients, to surviving recipient T cells and thymic progenitors. Reportedly, alpha-beta T cells present about two months post-transplant originated from several hundred expanded clones of graft origin.

With regard to this clonotype: Its target is unknown. This may be a read error, as it is one base from a much larger clone.

Preparation of the TCRbeta library involved a method that used unique molecular identifiers. TCRdb re-analysed the PCR reads in MiXCR, keeping a single row per CDR3 protein. The table records almost 500,000 distinct CDR3 sequences, 10% to 13% of them present only once. Germline CDR1 reads SGHRS; CDR2 reads YFSETQ. CDR3 size: 18 residues. The origin of this receptor is a child under 10 years old with inherited bone marrow failure, due to receive a stem cell transplant. The chain links TRBV5-1 to TRBJ1-5; D remains ambiguous. Sequenced here: PBMCs, sampled before TCRalphabeta/CD19-depleted stem cell transplant. The CDR3 bases are TGCGCCGGCAGCTGGAGAAACACCGGGAGCTCAACCCCGGGGCCCCAGCATTTT. Translation gives CAGSWRNTGSSTPGPQHF.